What follows is one TCR beta chain and its context. No antigen is known for it. This record belongs to a study of human CD8 memory T cell subsets. Study-wide results and caveats: Stem-like memory and precursor exhausted T cell populations exhibited comparably high diversity, in distinction to effector memory cells.

Total CD8+ T cells were enriched by negative magnetic separation. Scientists made TCR beta libraries using UMI-labeled 5' RACE. TCRdb reanalyzed the 5' RACE reads, giving one entry per CDR3 protein sequence and no DNA. The table for this sample gives around 19,000 distinct CDR3 sequences. This CDR3 has 13 amino acids. Germline assignment: CDR1 LNHNV and CDR2 YYDKDF (reference sequence). The V call is TRBV15, the J call TRBJ2-2; the TRBD1 assignment by TCRdb is unverifiable without DNA. The sequenced sample was CD8+ T cells from PBMCs. This TCR was sampled from a human donor in good health. The CDR3 sequence: CATEGGASGELFF.